These T cell receptor beta chains were read from a single sample in a study of human T cells and chemical hapten exposure. TCRdb reprocessed the RACE reads via MiXCR and lists one record per CDR3 protein. Of 150,000 to 200,000 distinct CDR3 sequences listed, more than 25% were seen once; the top ten hold less than 3%. Here the sequenced sample was whole blood, taken in connection with sensitization to the hapten diphenylcyclopropenone (DPC). Every receptor here comes from a young woman with alopecia areata. Some clones in this sample may be carry-over from other donors' samples. CDR3s include the opening cysteine and the closing phenylalanine or tryptophan. A D gene is named only where the DNA matches it firmly. Size values are once, few and many counts, or a class for expanded clones, and some rows have none.

>TRBJ1-4|TRBD1|15|-|TRBV29-1
CSGTTGVDTNEKLFF
TGCAGCGGAACTACAGGGGTAGACACTAATGAAAAACTGTTTTTT
>TRBJ2-5|TRBD2|15|-|TRBV7-2
CASSLRPGGKETQYF
TGTGCCAGCAGCTTACGTCCGGGGGGGAAAGAGACCCAGTACTTC
>TRBJ2-7|-|12|few|TRBV29-1
CSVGTPGYEQYF
TGCAGCGTTGGCACGCCCGGCTACGAGCAGTACTTC
>TRBJ2-3|-|15|few|TRBV11-2
CASSLGSSVTDTQYF
TGTGCCAGCAGCCTTGGGAGTTCCGTCACAGATACGCAGTATTTT
>TRBJ2-3|-|13|few|TRBV18
CASSPQNTDTQYF
TGTGCCAGCTCACCACAGAACACAGATACGCAGTATTTT
>TRBJ2-1|-|16|-|TRBV11-2
CASSLVARTTYNEQFF
TGTGCCAGCAGCTTAGTCGCGCGGACCACCTACAATGAGCAGTTCTTC
>TRBJ2-5|-|14|few|TRBV7-7
CASSALGRGETQYF
TGTGCTAGCAGCGCCCTAGGGCGCGGAGAGACCCAGTACTTC
>TRBJ1-6|-|16|-|TRBV4-3
CASSQEREGWNSPLHF
TGCGCCAGCAGCCAAGAGAGGGAAGGGTGGAATTCACCCCTCCACTTT
>TRBJ1-2|-|12|few|TRBV28
CASTGDRRGYTF
TGTGCCAGCACCGGGGATCGTAGAGGCTACACCTTC
>TRBJ2-7|TRBD2|13|-|TRBV29-1
CSVELREGYEQYF
TGCAGCGTTGAATTGCGGGAGGGCTACGAGCAGTACTTC
>TRBJ2-3|-|15|few|TRBV4-1
CASSQDHRPGDTQYF
TGCGCCAGCAGCCAAGATCACCGGCCCGGAGATACGCAGTATTTT